These T cell receptor beta chains were read from a single sample in a study of blood T cell repertoires in COVID-19. Some clones are missing from TCRdb's copy, which holds only in-frame ones; the method was immunoSEQ multiplex PCR. This sample yields approximately 150,000 clones, of which about four fifths are seen a single time; approximately 13% belongs to the top ten. The source material was peripheral blood. The origin of the receptors is a man aged 65 to 79 who had recovered from COVID-19. CDR3s include the opening cysteine and the closing phenylalanine or tryptophan. The D gene is left open where the match is weak. Expanded clones get a size class; other rows say once, few or many, or leave the size out.

>TRBD2|TRBJ2-2|TRBV12-3/TRBV12-4|13|NA
CASSRTSVGELFF
TGTGCCAGCAGCCGTACTAGCGTCGGGGAGCTGTTTTTT
>TRBD1|TRBJ2-5|TRBV3-1/TRBV3-2|15|once
CASSHGQGAGETQYF
TGTGCCAGCAGCCACGGACAGGGGGCAGGGGAGACCCAGTACTTC
>NA|TRBJ2-7|TRBV5-1|13|NA
CASRSEGRSEQYF
TGCGCCAGCAGAAGCGAGGGAAGATCCGAGCAGTACTTC
>NA|TRBJ2-5|TRBV5-1|16|NA
CASSLEGNGPQETQYF
TGCGCCAGCAGCTTGGAGGGGAACGGGCCGCAAGAGACCCAGTACTTC
>TRBD1|TRBJ1-5|TRBV15|13|once
CATSRTGDQPQHF
TGTGCCACCAGCAGGACAGGGGATCAGCCCCAGCATTTT
>TRBD1|TRBJ2-7|TRBV18|15|NA
CASSPRRTGDYEQYF
TGTGCCAGCTCACCACGGAGGACAGGGGACTACGAGCAGTACTTC
>TRBD2|TRBJ2-7|TRBV3-1/TRBV3-2|16|NA
CASSPLISGRAGEQYF
TGTGCCAGCAGCCCTTTGATCAGCGGGAGGGCCGGAGAGCAGTACTTC
>NA|TRBJ2-2|TRBV14|13|NA
CASSPRNTGELFF
TGTGCCAGCAGCCCCCGGAACACCGGGGAGCTGTTTTTT
>NA|TRBJ1-3|TRBV28|14|NA
CASSLWGAGNTIYF
TGTGCCAGCAGTTTGTGGGGAGCTGGAAACACCATATATTTT
>TRBD2|TRBJ2-7|TRBV6-5|15|NA
CASRMGTSGAYEQYF
TGTGCCAGCAGAATGGGGACTAGCGGAGCCTACGAGCAGTACTTC
>NA|TRBJ2-3|TRBV11-1|14|NA
CASSLAAHTDTQYF
TGTGCCAGCAGCTTAGCGGCCCACACAGATACGCAGTATTTT
>NA|TRBJ2-7|TRBV27|13|NA
CASSYPGSYEQYF
TGTGCCAGCAGTTATCCGGGCTCCTACGAGCAGTACTTC
>NA|TRBJ2-3|TRBV5-1|14|NA
CASSSTGSTDTQYF
TGCGCCAGCAGCTCAACAGGGAGCACAGATACGCAGTATTTT
>NA|TRBJ1-6|TRBV19|14|NA
CASSIASAASPLHF
TGTGCCAGTAGTATCGCGTCTGCTGCTTCACCCCTCCACTTT
>TRBD2|TRBJ2-1|TRBV5-1|17|NA
CASMRSGLAGVESEQFF
TGCGCCAGCATGAGGTCGGGACTAGCGGGAGTGGAGAGTGAGCAGTTCTTC
>NA|TRBJ2-3|TRBV6-5|14|NA
CASRLTRHTDTQYF
TGTGCCAGCCGGTTGACTAGACACACAGATACGCAGTATTTT
>NA|TRBJ2-1|TRBV29-1|14|NA
CSGRDSSLYNEQFF
TGCAGCGGCCGGGACTCCAGCCTCTACAATGAGCAGTTCTTC
>TRBD1|TRBJ2-7|TRBV27|15|NA
CASSLSGQGWNEQYF
TGTGCCAGCAGTTTATCGGGACAGGGGTGGAACGAGCAGTACTTC
>NA|TRBJ2-6|TRBV30|12|NA
CAWSAGANVLTF
TGTGCCTGGAGTGCGGGGGCCAACGTCCTGACTTTC
>NA|TRBJ2-1|TRBV12-5|14|NA
CASGFSRRANEQFF
TGTGCTAGTGGTTTTAGTCGGAGGGCTAATGAGCAGTTCTTC
>TRBD1|TRBJ2-1|TRBV28|16|NA
CASSLLPGQTNNEQFF
TGTGCCAGCAGTTTATTACCGGGACAGACGAACAATGAGCAGTTCTTC
>NA|TRBJ1-3|TRBV7-2|15|NA
CASSPVFSSGNTIYF
TGTGCCAGCAGCCCCGTTTTTAGCTCTGGAAACACCATATATTTT
>TRBD2|TRBJ2-7|TRBV14|14|NA
CASSPAGGGPEQYF
TGTGCCAGCAGCCCAGCGGGAGGAGGCCCCGAGCAGTACTTC
>TRBD2|TRBJ2-1|TRBV28|16|NA
CASSLPGLAGSNEQFF
TGTGCCAGCAGTTTACCTGGACTAGCGGGTAGCAATGAGCAGTTCTTC
>TRBD2|TRBJ2-7|TRBV19|14|NA
CASRRLAGDREQYF
TGTGCCAGTCGACGACTAGCGGGAGATCGCGAGCAGTACTTC
>TRBD1|TRBJ2-3|TRBV7-8|16|NA
CASSPPPDRGTDTQYF
TGTGCCAGCAGCCCGCCCCCGGACAGGGGCACAGATACGCAGTATTTT
>NA|TRBJ1-1|TRBV6-6|13|NA
CASSSSLGTEAFF
TGTGCCAGCAGCTCCTCCCTCGGCACTGAAGCTTTCTTT
>TRBD1|TRBJ2-2|TRBV3-1/TRBV3-2|14|NA
CASSPQGYTGELFF
TGTGCCAGCAGCCCACAGGGGTATACCGGGGAGCTGTTTTTT
>NA|TRBJ1-1|TRBV25-1|13|NA
CASQPTAEVQAFF
TGTGCCAGCCAGCCTACTGCGGAAGTGCAGGCTTTCTTT
>NA|TRBJ1-5|TRBV5-4|15|NA
CASSLDLQGVQPQHF
TGTGCCAGCAGCTTGGACCTACAGGGTGTTCAGCCCCAGCATTTT
>NA|TRBJ2-1|TRBV21-1|17|NA
CASSKDEVVSSYNEQFF
TGTGCCAGCAGCAAAGACGAGGTGGTCAGCTCCTACAATGAGCAGTTCTTC
>NA|TRBJ2-1|TRBV6-5|15|NA
CASSYSPSSYNEQFF
TGTGCCAGCAGTTACTCGCCGAGCTCCTACAATGAGCAGTTCTTC
>NA|TRBJ2-2|TRBV6-2/TRBV6-3|13|once
CASSSGGPGELFF
TGTGCCAGCAGTTCAGGGGGGCCCGGGGAGCTGTTTTTT
>NA|TRBJ2-3|TRBV12-2|17|NA
CASRLKRRSGNTDTQYF
TGTGCAAGTCGCTTGAAACGTAGGAGCGGGAACACAGATACGCAGTATTTT
>TRBD1|TRBJ2-7|TRBV2|14|NA
CASSTGQGGYEQYF
TGTGCCAGCAGTACCGGACAGGGGGGGTACGAGCAGTACTTC
>NA|TRBJ1-2|TRBV7-2|15|once
CASSSKTGGNYGYTF
TGTGCCAGCAGCTCTAAAACGGGGGGTAACTATGGCTACACCTTC
>NA|TRBJ2-1|TRBV4-1|17|once
CASSQVDLGISYNEQFF
TGCGCCAGCAGCCAGGTAGATCTAGGTATCTCCTACAATGAGCAGTTCTTC
>TRBD1|TRBJ1-5|TRBV28|13|NA
CASRTGWNQPQHF
TGTGCCAGCCGGACAGGATGGAATCAGCCCCAGCATTTT
>TRBD2|TRBJ2-1|TRBV7-3|16|NA
CASSLRLAGGYNEQFF
TGTGCCAGCAGCTTAAGGCTAGCGGGAGGCTACAATGAGCAGTTCTTC
>TRBD2|TRBJ2-3|TRBV7-8|18|NA
CASSLIIPTSGSTNTQYF
TGTGCCAGCAGCTTAATTATTCCGACTAGCGGGAGTACAAATACGCAGTATTTT
>NA|TRBJ2-2|TRBV6-1|15|NA
CASSEYRGNTGELFF
TGTGCCAGCAGTGAATATCGGGGAAACACCGGGGAGCTGTTTTTT
>TRBD1|TRBJ1-1|TRBV6-5|14|NA
CASRRAGGITEAFF
TGTGCCAGCAGAAGAGCAGGGGGCATCACTGAAGCTTTCTTT
>NA|TRBJ2-2|TRBV3-1/TRBV3-2|17|NA
CASSQGLVQINTGELFF
TGTGCCAGCAGCCAAGGTCTTGTGCAGATTAACACCGGGGAGCTGTTTTTT
>NA|TRBJ2-2|TRBV7-2|15|NA
CASIFGYGNTGELFF
TGTGCCAGCATCTTCGGGTATGGGAACACCGGGGAGCTGTTTTTT
>NA|TRBJ1-5|TRBV6-5|14|once
CASSYLAGEQPQHF
TGTGCCAGCAGTTATCTGGCAGGGGAACAGCCCCAGCATTTT
>NA|TRBJ2-6|TRBV5-1|15|NA
CASSLPGSGANVLTF
TGCGCCAGCAGCCTACCCGGCTCTGGGGCCAACGTCCTGACTTTC
>NA|TRBJ1-2|TRBV6-5|11|NA
CASSSGYGYTF
TGTGCCAGCAGTTCAGGCTATGGCTACACCTTC
>TRBD2|TRBJ2-7|TRBV6-1|15|few
CASSEDMAGGAEQYF
TGTGCCAGCAGTGAAGACATGGCGGGAGGGGCCGAGCAGTACTTC
>TRBD2|TRBJ2-1|TRBV4-1|17|NA
CASSPRTSGRASNEQFF
TGCGCCAGCAGCCCTCGGACTAGCGGGAGGGCCTCAAATGAGCAGTTCTTC
>NA|TRBJ2-3|TRBV9|18|NA
CASSVRDFARSYTDTQYF
TGTGCCAGCAGCGTCCGGGACTTTGCACGATCCTACACAGATACGCAGTATTTT
>NA|TRBJ2-1|TRBV29-1|14|NA
CSVATLRSYNEQFF
TGCAGCGTTGCAACTCTCCGATCCTACAATGAGCAGTTCTTC
>TRBD2|TRBJ2-2|TRBV9|15|NA
CASSVGGARNGELFF
TGTGCCAGCAGCGTCGGGGGGGCTCGGAACGGGGAGCTGTTTTTT
>NA|TRBJ2-7|TRBV5-4|15|few
CASSLGAGSSYEQYF
TGTGCCAGCAGCTTGGGGGCCGGGAGCTCCTACGAGCAGTACTTC
>TRBD2|TRBJ2-1|TRBV11-2|14|few
CASSFGRELYEQFF
TGTGCCAGCAGCTTCGGGCGGGAGTTGTATGAGCAGTTCTTC